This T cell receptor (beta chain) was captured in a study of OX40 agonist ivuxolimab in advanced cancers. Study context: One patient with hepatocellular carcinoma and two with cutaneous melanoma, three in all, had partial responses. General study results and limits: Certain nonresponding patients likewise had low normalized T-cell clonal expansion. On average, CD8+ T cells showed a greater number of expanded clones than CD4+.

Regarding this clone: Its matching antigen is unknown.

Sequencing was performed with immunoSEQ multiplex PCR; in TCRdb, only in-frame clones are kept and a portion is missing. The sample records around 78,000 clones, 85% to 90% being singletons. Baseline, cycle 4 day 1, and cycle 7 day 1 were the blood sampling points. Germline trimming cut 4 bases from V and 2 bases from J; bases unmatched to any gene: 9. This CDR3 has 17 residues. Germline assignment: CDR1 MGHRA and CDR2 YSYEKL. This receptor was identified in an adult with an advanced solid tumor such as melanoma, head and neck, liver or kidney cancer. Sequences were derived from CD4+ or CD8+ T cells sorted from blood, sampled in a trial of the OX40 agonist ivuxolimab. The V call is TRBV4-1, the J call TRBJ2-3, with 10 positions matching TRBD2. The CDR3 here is CASSPGGLAGATDTQYF. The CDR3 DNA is TGCGCCAGCAGCCCAGGGGGGCTAGCGGGAGCCACAGATACGCAGTATTTT.